This T cell receptor (beta chain) was observed in a study of T cells in Graves' hyperthyroidism and ophthalmopathy. Notes on the study in general: Most expanded thyroid clonotypes above 0.001 also appeared in blood. Ophthalmopathy was model-predicted a median about 7.1 months pre-onset.

On this clonotype: As yet, its antigen is unknown.

Uncontrolled infection, other autoimmune disease, pregnancy or lactation led to exclusion. V was pared by 5 bases and J by 13 bases, with 11 bases between. CDR1 SNHLY and CDR2 FYNNEI come from the germline V gene. The CDR3 extends over 11 amino acids. Using RNA transcripts as the source, TCR beta CDR3 regions were amplified. HTBI primers were the set used in a first-round RT-PCR of the TCR CDR3. TCRdb re-called the multiplex PCR reads through MiXCR, storing one row per CDR3 protein. The sample carries 490,000 or so distinct CDR3 sequences, under 25% recorded once. The chain combines TRBV2 with TRBJ1-4; no definite D call. The sequencing input was blood. This TCR was sampled from a woman between 70 and 85 years old with Graves' ophthalmopathy. This CDR3 reads CASSSERRLFF. The CDR3 nucleotides read TGTGCCAGCAGTTCCGAACGTAGACTGTTTTTT.